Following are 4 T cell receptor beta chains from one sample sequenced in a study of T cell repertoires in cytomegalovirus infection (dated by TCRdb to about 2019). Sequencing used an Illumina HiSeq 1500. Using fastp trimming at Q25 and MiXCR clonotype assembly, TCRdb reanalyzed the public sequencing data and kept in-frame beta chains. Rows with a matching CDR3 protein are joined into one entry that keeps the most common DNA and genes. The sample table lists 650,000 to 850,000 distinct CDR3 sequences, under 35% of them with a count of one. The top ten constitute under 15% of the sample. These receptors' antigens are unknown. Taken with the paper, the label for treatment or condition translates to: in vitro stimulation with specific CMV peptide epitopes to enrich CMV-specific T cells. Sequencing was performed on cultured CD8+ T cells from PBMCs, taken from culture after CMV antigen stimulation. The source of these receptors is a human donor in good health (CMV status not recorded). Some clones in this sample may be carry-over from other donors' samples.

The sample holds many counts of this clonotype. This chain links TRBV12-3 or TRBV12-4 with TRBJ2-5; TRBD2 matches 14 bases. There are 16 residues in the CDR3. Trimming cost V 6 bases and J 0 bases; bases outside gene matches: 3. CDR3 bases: TGTGCCAGCAGCCTGGGACTAGCGGGGGACCAAGAGACCCAGTACTTC. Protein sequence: CASSLGLAGDQETQYF.

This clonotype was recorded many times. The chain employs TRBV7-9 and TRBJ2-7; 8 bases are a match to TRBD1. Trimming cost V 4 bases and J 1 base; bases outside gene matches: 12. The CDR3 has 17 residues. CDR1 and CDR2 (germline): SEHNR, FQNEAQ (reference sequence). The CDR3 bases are TGTGCCAGCAGCTCCGACCTGAGGGGGACAGGATCCTACGAGCAGTACGTC. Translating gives CASSSDLRGTGSYEQYV.

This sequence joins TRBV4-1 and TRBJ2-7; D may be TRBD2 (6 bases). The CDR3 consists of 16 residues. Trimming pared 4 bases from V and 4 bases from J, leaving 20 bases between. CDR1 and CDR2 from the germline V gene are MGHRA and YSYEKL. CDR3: CASSLIIQEGLYEQYF. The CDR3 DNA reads TGCGCCAGCAGCCTCATAATTCAGGAGGGGCTTTACGAGCAGTACTTC.

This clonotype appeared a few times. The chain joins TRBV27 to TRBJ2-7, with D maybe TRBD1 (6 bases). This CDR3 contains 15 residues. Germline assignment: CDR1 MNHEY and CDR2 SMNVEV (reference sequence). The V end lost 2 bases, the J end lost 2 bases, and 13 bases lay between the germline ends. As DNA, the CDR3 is TGTGCCAGCAGTTTAGGGGCAGGGGCCCCCTACGAGCAGTACGTC. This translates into CASSLGAGAPYEQYV.